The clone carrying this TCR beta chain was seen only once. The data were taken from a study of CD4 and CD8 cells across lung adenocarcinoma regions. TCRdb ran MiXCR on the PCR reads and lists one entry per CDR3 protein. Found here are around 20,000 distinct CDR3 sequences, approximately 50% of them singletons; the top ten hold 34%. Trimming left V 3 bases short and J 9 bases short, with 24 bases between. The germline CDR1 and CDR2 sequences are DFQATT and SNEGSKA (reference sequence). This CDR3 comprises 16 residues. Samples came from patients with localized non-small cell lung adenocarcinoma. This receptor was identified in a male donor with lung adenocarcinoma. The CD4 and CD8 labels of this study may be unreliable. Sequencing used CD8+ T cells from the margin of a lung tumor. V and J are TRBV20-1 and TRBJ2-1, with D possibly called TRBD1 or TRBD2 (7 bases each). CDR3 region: CSARTYRDPRGGEQFF. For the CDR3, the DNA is TGCAGTGCTAGGACCTATAGGGACCCCAGGGGGGGTGAGCAGTTCTTC.